The source of this T cell receptor beta chain is a study of tumor-infiltrating lymphocytes in primary liver carcinoma. Findings and limits, study-wide: Compared with tumor region pairs, tumor-adjacent and tumor-blood pairs overlapped less.

The CDR3 totals 16 residues. The V gene's germline CDR1 is SGHDT and CDR2 YYEEEE. J gave up 7 bases and V 1 base, and 8 bases lay outside the gene matches. The template, roughly 510 ng total RNA, yielded TCR beta cDNA made with a constant-region primer. Nested multiplex PCR, run for three rounds with slightly modified ARM-PCR, yielded TCR beta libraries. Running approximately 10 cycles apiece, the first two PCR rounds relied on TRBV1-TRBV30 forward primers together with a C-beta reverse primer. TCRdb fed the multiplex PCR reads into MiXCR, producing one record per CDR3 protein. Of about 330,000 distinct CDR3 sequences listed, about two thirds were seen once; the top ten hold roughly 6%. As to this clonotype: The target antigen is unknown.

RNA isolated from unsorted whole blood supplied the blood RNA, with germline DNA also extracted. The chain combines TRBV5-6 with TRBJ2-5; 12 bases are a match to TRBD2. The sequenced material came from peripheral blood. The origin of this receptor is a man aged 35 to 55 with primary liver carcinoma and hepatitis B virus infection. The CDR3 nucleotides read TGTGCCAGCAGCTTGCCCCTAGCGGGAGGGGTGGCGACCCAGTACTTC. Protein: CASSLPLAGGVATQYF.